The clone carrying this TCR beta chain is medium-sized (0.01 to 0.1%) in the sample. Antigen: not known. V was trimmed by 2 bases and J by 3 bases, leaving 7 bases between them. Germline-derived CDR1 and CDR2 are SQVTM and ANQGSEA. This CDR3 has 12 residues. The method was immunoSEQ multiplex PCR; TCRdb's version includes in-frame clones alone and lacks a portion of them. This table has 5,000 to 8,000 clones, 15% to 20% appearing once. The sample belongs to a study of sequential checkpoint blockade in melanoma. Turning to the study itself: Matched biopsies came pretreatment and at week 13 for 20 to 25 patients. Findings and caveats of the study: About 30 times likelier clinical benefit followed increased tumor T-cell fraction and clonality.

Treatment described: randomized to nivolumab then ipilimumab (arm A) or the reverse (arm B). This clonotype originated in a human donor with melanoma. The source was tumor tissue (inferred from file names), collected from a patient given nivolumab and ipilimumab in sequence. V is TRBV29-1 and J is TRBJ1-1; a weak D match, TRBD1 (5 bases). CDR3: CSVERGDTEAFF. CDR3 in DNA: TGCAGCGTTGAAAGGGGAGACACTGAAGCTTTCTTT.